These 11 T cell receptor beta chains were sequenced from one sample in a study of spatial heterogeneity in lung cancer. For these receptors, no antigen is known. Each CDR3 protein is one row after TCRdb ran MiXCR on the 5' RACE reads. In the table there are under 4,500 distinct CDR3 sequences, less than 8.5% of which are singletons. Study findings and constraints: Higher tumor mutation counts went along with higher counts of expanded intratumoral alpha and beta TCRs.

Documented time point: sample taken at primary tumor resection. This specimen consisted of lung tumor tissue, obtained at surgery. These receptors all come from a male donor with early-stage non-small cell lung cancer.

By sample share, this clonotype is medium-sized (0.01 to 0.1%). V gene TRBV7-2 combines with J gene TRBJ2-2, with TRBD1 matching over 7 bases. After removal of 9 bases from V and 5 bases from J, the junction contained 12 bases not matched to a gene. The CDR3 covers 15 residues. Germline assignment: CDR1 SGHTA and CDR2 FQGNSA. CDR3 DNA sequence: TGTGCCAGGACCAAGGGGGCCTACCCGACCGGGGAGCTGTTTTTT. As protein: CARTKGAYPTGELFF.

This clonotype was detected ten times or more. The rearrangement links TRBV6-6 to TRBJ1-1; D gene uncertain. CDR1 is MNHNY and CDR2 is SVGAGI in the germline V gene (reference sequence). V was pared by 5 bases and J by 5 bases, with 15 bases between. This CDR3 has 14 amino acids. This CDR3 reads CASSQSGVGTEAFF. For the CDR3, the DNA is TGTGCCAGCAGTCAGAGTGGGGTGGGAACTGAAGCTTTCTTT.

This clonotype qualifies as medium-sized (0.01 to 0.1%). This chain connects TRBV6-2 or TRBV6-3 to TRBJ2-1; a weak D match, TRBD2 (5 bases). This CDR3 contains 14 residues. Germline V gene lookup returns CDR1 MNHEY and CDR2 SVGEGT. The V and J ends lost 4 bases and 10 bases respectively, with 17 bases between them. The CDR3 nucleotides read TGTGCCAGCAGTTTTGTGCTGAGGGCTGGCGAGCAGTTCTTC. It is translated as CASSFVLRAGEQFF.

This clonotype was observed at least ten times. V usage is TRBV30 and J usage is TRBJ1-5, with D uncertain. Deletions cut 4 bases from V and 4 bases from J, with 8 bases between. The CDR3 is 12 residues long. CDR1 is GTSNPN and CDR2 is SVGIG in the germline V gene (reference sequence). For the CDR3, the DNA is TGTGCCTGGAATAGGGTAAATCAGCCCCAGCATTTT. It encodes CAWNRVNQPQHF.

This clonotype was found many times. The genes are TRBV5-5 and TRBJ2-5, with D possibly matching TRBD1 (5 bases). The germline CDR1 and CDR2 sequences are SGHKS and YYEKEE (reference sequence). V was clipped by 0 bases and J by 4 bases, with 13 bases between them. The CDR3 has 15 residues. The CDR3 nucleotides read TGTGCCAGCAGCTTGGGGGGCTTAATAGGAGAGACCCAGTACTTC. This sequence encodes CASSLGGLIGETQYF.

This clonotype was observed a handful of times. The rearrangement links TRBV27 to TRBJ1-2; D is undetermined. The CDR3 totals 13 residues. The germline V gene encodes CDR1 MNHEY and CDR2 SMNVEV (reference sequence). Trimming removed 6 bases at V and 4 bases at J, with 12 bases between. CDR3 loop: CASRDARGYGYTF. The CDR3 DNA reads TGTGCCAGCAGGGACGCCCGGGGCTATGGCTACACCTTC.

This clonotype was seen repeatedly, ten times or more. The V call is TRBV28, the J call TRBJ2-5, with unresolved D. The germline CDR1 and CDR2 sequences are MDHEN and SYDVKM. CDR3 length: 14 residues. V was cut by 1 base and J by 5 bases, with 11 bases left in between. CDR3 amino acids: CASSLSPGQETQYF. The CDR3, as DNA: TGTGCCAGCAGTTTATCCCCGGGCCAGGAGACCCAGTACTTC.

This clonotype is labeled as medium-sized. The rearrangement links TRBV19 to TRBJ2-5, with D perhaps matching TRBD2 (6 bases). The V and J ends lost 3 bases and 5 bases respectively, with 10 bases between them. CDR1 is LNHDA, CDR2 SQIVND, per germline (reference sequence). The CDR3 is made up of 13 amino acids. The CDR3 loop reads CASSMTSRETQYF. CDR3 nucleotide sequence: TGTGCCAGTAGTATGACTAGTCGGGAGACCCAGTACTTC.

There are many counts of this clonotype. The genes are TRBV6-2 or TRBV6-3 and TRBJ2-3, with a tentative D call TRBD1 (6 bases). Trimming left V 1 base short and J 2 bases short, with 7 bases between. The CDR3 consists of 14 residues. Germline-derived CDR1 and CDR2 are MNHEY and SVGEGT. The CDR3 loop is CASSYWTVTDTQYF. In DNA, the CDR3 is TGTGCCAGCAGTTACTGGACAGTCACAGATACGCAGTATTTT.

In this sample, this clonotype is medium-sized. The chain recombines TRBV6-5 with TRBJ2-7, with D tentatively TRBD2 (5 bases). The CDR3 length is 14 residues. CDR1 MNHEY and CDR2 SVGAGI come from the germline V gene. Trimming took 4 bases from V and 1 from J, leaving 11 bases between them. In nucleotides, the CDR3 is TGTGCCAGCAGTTTTGATCGGGGTTCCTACGAGCAGTACTTC. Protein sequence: CASSFDRGSYEQYF.

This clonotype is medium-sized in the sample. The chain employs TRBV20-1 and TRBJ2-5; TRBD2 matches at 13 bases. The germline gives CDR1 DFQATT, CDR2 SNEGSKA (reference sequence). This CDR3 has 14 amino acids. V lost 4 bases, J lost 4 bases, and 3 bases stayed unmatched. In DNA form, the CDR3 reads TGCAGTGCTAAGGGACTAGCGGGATTAGAGACCCAGTACTTC. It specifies CSAKGLAGLETQYF.